The count of the clone carrying this TCR beta chain is one. Its specificity is not known. The data are from a study of shared clonotypes between healthy human individuals. Germline V lookup: CDR1 MNHEY, CDR2 SVGAGI. The V and J ends lost 0 bases and 0 bases respectively, with 9 bases between them. CDR3 size: 16 residues. Several immunoSEQ 96-well plates shared each subset's DNA, each plate a replicate. Sequencing was performed with immunoSEQ multiplex PCR; in TCRdb, only in-frame clones are kept and a portion is missing. Of around 2,000,000 clones listed, approximately 95% are singletons. Notes on the study in general: Memory subsets generally showed smaller estimated richness than naive subsets did.

V gene TRBV6-5 combines with J gene TRBJ2-1; no firm D call. The sequence came from a man younger than 35 in good health. The sequenced sample was naive CD4+ T cells sorted from blood. The subset denotes: CD45RA+ positively selected. The CDR3 is CASSYSKGLSYNEQFF. The CDR3 coding sequence is TGTGCCAGCAGTTACTCTAAGGGCCTCTCCTACAATGAGCAGTTCTTC.